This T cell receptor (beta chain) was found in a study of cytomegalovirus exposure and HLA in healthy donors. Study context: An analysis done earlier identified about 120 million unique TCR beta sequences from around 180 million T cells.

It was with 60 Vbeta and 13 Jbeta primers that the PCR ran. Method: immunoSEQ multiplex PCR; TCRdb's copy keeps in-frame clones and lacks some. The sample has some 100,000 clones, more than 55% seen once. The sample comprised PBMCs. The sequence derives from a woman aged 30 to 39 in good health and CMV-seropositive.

The CDR3 sequence is CASSPPGLGAHNEQFF. The CDR3 bases are TGTGCCAGCTCACCCCCGGGCCTTGGGGCTCACAATGAGCAGTTCTTC. This rearrangement joins TRBV18 to TRBJ2-1, with D possibly being TRBD1 (5 bases). Germline CDR1 reads KGHSH; CDR2 reads LQKENI. CDR3 length: 16 amino acids. V lost 3 bases and J 5 bases, leaving 17 bases between the germline ends.